This TCR beta chain was recorded in a study of shared clonotypes between healthy human individuals. Study in general: Three CD4 naive, three CD4 memory, two CD8 naive and one CD8 memory plate were used per donor. Overall study results and limits: Non-shared clonotypes had lower generation probabilities than those shared by all four donors.

Germline assignment: CDR1 SGHDT and CDR2 YYEEEE. The CDR3 runs to 14 residues. The V end was cut by 4 bases, the J end by 4 bases, with 14 bases between. TCRdb's copy holds only in-frame clones and misses some; the assay was immunoSEQ multiplex PCR. Altogether 2 million to 2.5 million clones are present, over 90% being singletons, with the ten largest covering under 0.45%. As for this clone: The antigen is unknown.

The V and J genes are TRBV5-6 and TRBJ1-2, with unresolved D. The sample taken for sequencing was naive CD4+ T cells from PBMCs. The subset denotes: CD45RA+ positively selected. The clonotype comes from a man in his late teens or twenties in good health. Some clones in this sample may be carry-over from other donors' samples. CDR3 nucleotide sequence: TGTGCCAGCAGCCTGGGAGTCGGTTCCTATGGCTACACCTTC. Translation gives CASSLGVGSYGYTF.